These 15 T cell receptor beta chains came from one sample sequenced in a study of T cell repertoires in cytomegalovirus infection. TCRdb processed the reads anew with MiXCR; each CDR3 protein has one entry. The sample records 230,000 or so distinct CDR3 sequences, over 15% being singletons. The sequenced material came from CD8+ T cells from PBMCs. The source is a human donor in good health (CMV status not recorded). Some clones in this sample may be carry-over from other donors' samples.

V is TRBV4-2 and J is TRBJ2-1; D not resolved. V was shortened by 0 bases and J by 4 bases, with 7 bases between the two germline ends. The CDR3 totals 14 residues. Germline lookup yields CDR1 LGHNA and CDR2 YNFKEQ. CDR3 sequence: CASSQDPAYNEQFF. As DNA, the CDR3 is TGTGCCAGCAGCCAAGATCCCGCTTACAATGAGCAGTTCTTC.

At least ten counts were recorded for this clonotype. J is TRBJ2-3 and V is TRBV2; D remains ambiguous. Trimming took 7 bases from V and 1 from J, leaving 6 bases between them. Germline CDR1 and CDR2: SNHLY and FYNNEI. This CDR3 spans 12 amino acids. The CDR3 nucleotides are TGTGCCAGCATAACGCGCACAGATACGCAGTATTTT. Translated, it gives CASITRTDTQYF.

This rearrangement joins TRBV28 to TRBJ1-1, with 7 bases fitting TRBD1. Germline CDR1 and CDR2: MDHEN and SYDVKM. Trimming cost V 3 bases and J 8 bases; bases outside gene matches: 12. The CDR3 is 15 residues long. The CDR3 DNA reads as TGTGCCAGCAGTTTTAAGGGGGCGCTTGAAGGGGAAGCTTTCTTT. Protein: CASSFKGALEGEAFF.

This clonotype was picked up many times. This sequence joins TRBV29-1 and TRBJ1-2; D may be TRBD1 (5 bases). CDR1 and CDR2 from the germline V gene are SQVTM and ANQGSEA. V was pared by 2 bases and J by 0 bases, with 16 bases between. The CDR3 extends over 16 amino acids. The CDR3 region is CSVEPQSGKTNYGYTF. The CDR3 region has the DNA TGCAGCGTTGAACCACAGTCAGGGAAGACTAACTATGGCTACACCTTC.

As to this clonotype: This may stem from a read error, because a much larger clone lies one nucleotide away. The V call is TRBV19, the J call TRBJ1-5; D might be TRBD1 (5 bases). The CDR3 extends over 14 amino acids. V was cut by 7 bases and J by 9 bases, with 19 bases left in between. Germline CDR1 reads LNHDA; CDR2 reads SQIVND (reference sequence). In nucleotides, the CDR3 is TGTGCCAGTACCACGTCTAGGGGTTTGACGCCCCAGCATTTT. It yields the protein CASTTSRGLTPQHF.

This clonotype was detected only a few times. The gene calls are TRBV6-1 and TRBJ2-7, with TRBD2 identical over 8 bases. The V and J ends lost 5 bases and 6 bases, in that order; junction bases with no gene match: 12. The CDR3 loop spans 15 amino acids. CDR1 is MNHNS, CDR2 SASEGT, per germline. In DNA form, the CDR3 reads TGTGCCAGCAGTTTACTCCGGGGGGGCCGTGCCGAGCAGTACTTC. This codes for CASSLLRGGRAEQYF.

Here the CDR3 DNA reads TGTGCCAGCAGCTTCTTCGCGGGGGACACAAAGGGCGAGCAGTACTTC. Its protein is CASSFFAGDTKGEQYF. The chain is built from TRBV11-2 and TRBJ2-7, with TRBD2 as a possible D gene (7 bases). This CDR3 spans 16 amino acids. Trimming pared 3 bases from V and 6 bases from J, leaving 21 bases between. Germline CDR1 SGHAT, CDR2 FQNNGV. Full variable domain (missing parts from reference TRBV11-2 and TRBJ2-7): EAGVAQSPRYKIIEKRQSVAFWCNPISGHATLYWYQQILGQGPKLLIQFQNNGVVDDSQLPKDRFSAERLKGVDSTLKIQPAKLEDSAVYLCASSFFAGDTKGEQYFGPGTRLTVT.

Ten or more counts support this clonotype. This chain links TRBV7-2 with TRBJ1-4; 7 bases line up with TRBD1. Per germline, CDR1 SGHTA and CDR2 FQGNSA. The CDR3 is 14 residues long. With V trimmed by 3 bases and J by 7 bases, 5 bases remained unmatched. CDR3 sequence: CASSFRGRIEKLFF. The CDR3 DNA is TGTGCCAGCAGCTTTAGGGGGCGTATTGAAAAACTGTTTTTT.

Only a few counts were recorded for this clonotype. V and J are TRBV28 and TRBJ2-7; 9 bases match TRBD1. Trimming cost V 6 bases and J 4 bases; bases outside gene matches: 13. The CDR3 contains 16 residues. Per germline, CDR1 MDHEN and CDR2 SYDVKM. In DNA, the CDR3 is TGTGCCAGCAGCCTTAGGGGGACAGGGCCGGGGTACGAGCAGTACTTC. Translation: CASSLRGTGPGYEQYF.

This clonotype was counted at least ten times. CDR3 amino acids: CASSQSQDGNQPQHF. CDR3 nucleotide sequence: TGCGCCAGCAGCCAGAGCCAGGATGGGAATCAGCCCCAGCATTTT. The gene calls are TRBV4-1 and TRBJ1-5; D call uncertain. Trimming removed 3 bases from V and 4 bases from J, with 13 bases in between. Germline CDR1 and CDR2: MGHRA and YSYEKL. This CDR3 has 15 amino acids.

In its sample, this clonotype was seen many times. The V and J genes are TRBV6-1 and TRBJ2-1, with D perhaps TRBD1 or TRBD2 (5 bases each). V shed 6 bases and J shed 0 bases, with 15 bases lying between them. Germline CDR1 MNHNS, CDR2 SASEGT. This CDR3 is 16 amino acids long. The CDR3 region has the DNA TGTGCCAGCAGCTGGGACGTTTTTAGCTCCTACAATGAGCAGTTCTTC. Protein sequence: CASSWDVFSSYNEQFF.

The chain is built from TRBV19 and TRBJ2-1, with 7 bases identical to TRBD2. The CDR3 has 15 amino acids. The germline gives CDR1 LNHDA, CDR2 SQIVND (reference sequence). Trimming cost V 1 base and J 0 bases; bases outside gene matches: 0. The CDR3 nucleotides are TGTGCCAGTAGTATAGCGGGGGGCTCCTACAATGAGCAGTTCTTC. This sequence encodes CASSIAGGSYNEQFF.

This chain connects TRBV25-1 to TRBJ2-7, with D possibly being TRBD1 (5 bases). The ends were cut back, 6 bases at V and 11 bases at J, with 29 bases in the middle. The CDR3 has 16 residues. The germline V gene has CDR1 MGHDK and CDR2 SYGVNS. The CDR3 coding sequence is TGTGCCAGCAGGGGAAGGTTGTTAAGACAGCTTCTACGAGAGTACTTC. It specifies CASRGRLLRQLLREYF.

This chain joins TRBV12-3 or TRBV12-4 and TRBJ2-6, with D possibly being TRBD2 (5 bases). CDR3 length: 17 amino acids. Trimming removed 1 base from V and 3 bases from J, with 13 bases in between. The CDR3 region is CASSLGWRAGGANVLTF. The CDR3, as DNA: TGTGCCAGCAGTTTAGGGTGGCGGGCAGGTGGGGCCAACGTCCTGACTTTC.

This clonotype was recorded at least ten times. This chain uses TRBV7-9 with TRBJ2-1; D possibly uses TRBD1 or TRBD2 (5 bases each). V dropped 5 bases and J dropped 8 bases, with 25 bases sitting between them. In germline, CDR1 is SEHNR, CDR2 FQNEAQ (reference sequence). The CDR3 is 17 amino acids. The CDR3 spells CASSRLPGTTIWDEQFF. CDR3 in DNA: TGTGCCAGCAGCAGACTCCCGGGGACCACAATCTGGGATGAGCAGTTCTTC.